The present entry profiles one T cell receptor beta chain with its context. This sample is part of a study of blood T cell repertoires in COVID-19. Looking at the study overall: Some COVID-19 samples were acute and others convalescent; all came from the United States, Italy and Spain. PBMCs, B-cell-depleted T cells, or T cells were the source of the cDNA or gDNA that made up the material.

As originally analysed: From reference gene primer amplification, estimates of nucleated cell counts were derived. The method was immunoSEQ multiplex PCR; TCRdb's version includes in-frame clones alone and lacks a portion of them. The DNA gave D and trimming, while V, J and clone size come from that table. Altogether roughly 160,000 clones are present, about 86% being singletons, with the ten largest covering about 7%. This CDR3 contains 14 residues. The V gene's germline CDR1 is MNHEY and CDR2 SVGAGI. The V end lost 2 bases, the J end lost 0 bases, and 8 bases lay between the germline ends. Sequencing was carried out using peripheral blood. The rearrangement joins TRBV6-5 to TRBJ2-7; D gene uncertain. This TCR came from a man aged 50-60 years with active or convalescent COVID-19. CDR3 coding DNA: TGTGCCAGCAGTTACGGGCGCTACTCCTACGAGCAGTACTTC. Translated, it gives CASSYGRYSYEQYF.